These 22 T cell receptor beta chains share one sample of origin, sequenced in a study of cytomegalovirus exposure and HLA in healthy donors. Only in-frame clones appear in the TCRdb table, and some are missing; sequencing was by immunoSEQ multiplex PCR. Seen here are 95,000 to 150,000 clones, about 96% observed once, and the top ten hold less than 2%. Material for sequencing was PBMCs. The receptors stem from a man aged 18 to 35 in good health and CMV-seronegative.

The CDR3 here is CAIRGLAGGAYEQYF. CDR3 in DNA: TGTGCCATCAGGGGACTAGCGGGAGGGGCCTACGAGCAGTACTTC. The chain recombines TRBV10-3 with TRBJ2-7, with 16 bases fitting TRBD2. CDR3 length: 15 residues. The J segment lost 2 bases and the V segment lost 6 bases, leaving 1 base of the junction unmatched. Per germline, CDR1 ENHRY and CDR2 SYGVKD.

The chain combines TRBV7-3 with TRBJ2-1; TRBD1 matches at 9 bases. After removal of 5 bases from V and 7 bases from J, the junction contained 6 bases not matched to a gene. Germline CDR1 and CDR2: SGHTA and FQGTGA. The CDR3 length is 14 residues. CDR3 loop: CASSRQGGDNEQFF. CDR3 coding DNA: TGTGCCAGCAGCCGACAGGGGGGAGATAATGAGCAGTTCTTC. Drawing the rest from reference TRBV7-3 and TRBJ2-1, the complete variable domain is GAGVSQTPSNKVTEKGKYVELRCDPISGHTALYWYRQSLGQGPEFLIYFQGTGAADDSGLPNDRFFAVRPEGSVSTLKIQRTERGDSAVYLCASSRQGGDNEQFFGPGTRLTVL.

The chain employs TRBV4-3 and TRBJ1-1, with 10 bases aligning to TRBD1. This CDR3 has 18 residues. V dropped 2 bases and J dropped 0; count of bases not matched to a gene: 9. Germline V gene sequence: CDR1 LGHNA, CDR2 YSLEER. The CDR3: CASSQTALGTGVNTEAFF. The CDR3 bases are TGCGCCAGCAGCCAAACAGCTCTAGGGACAGGGGTGAACACTGAAGCTTTCTTT.

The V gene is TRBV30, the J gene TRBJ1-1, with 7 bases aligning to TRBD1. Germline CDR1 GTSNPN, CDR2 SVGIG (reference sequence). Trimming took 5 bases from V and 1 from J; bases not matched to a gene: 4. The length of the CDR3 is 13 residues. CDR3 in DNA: TGTGCCTGGGACAGGGTTAAGAACACTGAAGCTTTCTTT. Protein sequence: CAWDRVKNTEAFF. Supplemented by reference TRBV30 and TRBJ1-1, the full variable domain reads SQTIHQWPATLVQPVGSPLSLECTVEGTSNPNLYWYRQAAGRGLQLLFYSVGIGQISSEVPQNLSASRPQDRQFILSSKKLLLSDSGFYLCAWDRVKNTEAFFGQGTRLTVV.

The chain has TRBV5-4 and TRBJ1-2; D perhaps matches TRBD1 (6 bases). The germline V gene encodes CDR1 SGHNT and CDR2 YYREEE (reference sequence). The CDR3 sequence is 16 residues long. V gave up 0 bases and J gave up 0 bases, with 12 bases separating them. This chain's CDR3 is CASSLDLGGPNYGYTF. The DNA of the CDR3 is TGTGCCAGCAGCTTGGACTTGGGGGGGCCTAACTATGGCTACACCTTC.

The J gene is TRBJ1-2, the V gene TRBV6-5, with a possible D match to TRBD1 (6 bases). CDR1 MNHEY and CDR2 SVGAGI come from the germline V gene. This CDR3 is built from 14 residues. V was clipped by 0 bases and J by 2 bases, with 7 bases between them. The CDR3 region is CASSYSGQNYGYTF. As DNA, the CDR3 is TGTGCCAGCAGTTACTCCGGACAGAACTATGGCTACACCTTC.

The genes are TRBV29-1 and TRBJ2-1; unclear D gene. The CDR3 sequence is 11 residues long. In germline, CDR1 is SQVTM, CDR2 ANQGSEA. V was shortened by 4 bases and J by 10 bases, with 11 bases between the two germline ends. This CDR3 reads CSVAPKQEQFF. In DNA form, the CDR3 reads TGCAGCGTTGCTCCTAAACAGGAGCAGTTCTTC.

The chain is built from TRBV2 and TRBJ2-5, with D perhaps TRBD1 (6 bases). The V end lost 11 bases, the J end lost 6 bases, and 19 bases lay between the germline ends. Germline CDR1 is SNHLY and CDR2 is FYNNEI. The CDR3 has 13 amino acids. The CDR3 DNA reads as TGTGCCTTAAGGGGGACCCGGCCCAAGACCCAGTACTTC. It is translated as CALRGTRPKTQYF. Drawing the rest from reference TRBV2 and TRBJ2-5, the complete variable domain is EPEVTQTPSHQVTQMGQEVILRCVPISNHLYFYWYRQILGQKVEFLVSFYNNEISEKSEIFDDQFSVERPDGSNFTLKIRSTKLEDSAMYFCALRGTRPKTQYFGPGTRLLVL.

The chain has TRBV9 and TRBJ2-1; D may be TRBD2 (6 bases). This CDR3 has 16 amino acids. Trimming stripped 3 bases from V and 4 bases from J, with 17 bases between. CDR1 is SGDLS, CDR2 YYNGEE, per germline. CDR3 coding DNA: TGTGCCAGCAGCGGCCAAACGGGGGAACAGTACAATGAGCAGTTCTTC. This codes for CASSGQTGEQYNEQFF.

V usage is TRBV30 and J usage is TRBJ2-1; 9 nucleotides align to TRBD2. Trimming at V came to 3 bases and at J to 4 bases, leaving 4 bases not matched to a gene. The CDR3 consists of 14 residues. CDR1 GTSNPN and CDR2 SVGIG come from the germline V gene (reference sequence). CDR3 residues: CAWSLAGYYNEQFF. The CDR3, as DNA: TGTGCCTGGAGCCTAGCGGGGTATTACAATGAGCAGTTCTTC.

CDR3 sequence (DNA): TGTGCCAGTAGTATAGGAGCGGGACAGGGGTACACCGGGGAGCTGTTTTTT. Translating gives CASSIGAGQGYTGELFF. The gene calls are TRBV19 and TRBJ2-2; 10 nucleotides match TRBD1. CDR1 is LNHDA, CDR2 SQIVND, per germline (reference sequence). The CDR3 runs to 17 residues. Trimming took 1 base from V and 3 from J; bases not matched to a gene: 5.

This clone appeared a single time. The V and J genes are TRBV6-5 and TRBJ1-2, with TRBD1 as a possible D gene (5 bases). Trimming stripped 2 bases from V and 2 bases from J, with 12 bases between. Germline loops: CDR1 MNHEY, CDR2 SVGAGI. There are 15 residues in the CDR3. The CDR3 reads CASSYGGGPNYGYTF. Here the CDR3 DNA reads TGTGCCAGCAGTTACGGGGGGGGACCAAACTATGGCTACACCTTC.

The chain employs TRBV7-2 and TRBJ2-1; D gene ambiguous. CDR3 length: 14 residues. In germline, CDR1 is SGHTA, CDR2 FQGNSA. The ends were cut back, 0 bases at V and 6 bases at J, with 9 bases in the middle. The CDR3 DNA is TGTGCCAGCAGCTTAGCCCGAGGCCTCAATGAGCAGTTCTTC. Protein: CASSLARGLNEQFF. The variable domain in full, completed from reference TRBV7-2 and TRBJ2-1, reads GAGVSQSPSNKVTEKGKDVELRCDPISGHTALYWYRQSLGQGLEFLIYFQGNSAPDKSGLPSDRFSAERTGGSVSTLTIQRTQQEDSAVYLCASSLARGLNEQFFGPGTRLTVL.

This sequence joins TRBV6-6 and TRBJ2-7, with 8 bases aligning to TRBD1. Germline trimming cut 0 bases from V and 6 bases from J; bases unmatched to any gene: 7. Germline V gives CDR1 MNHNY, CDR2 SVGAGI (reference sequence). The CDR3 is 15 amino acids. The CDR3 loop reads CASSYSTGELSEQYF. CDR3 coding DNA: TGTGCCAGCAGTTACTCGACAGGGGAACTGAGCGAGCAGTACTTC.

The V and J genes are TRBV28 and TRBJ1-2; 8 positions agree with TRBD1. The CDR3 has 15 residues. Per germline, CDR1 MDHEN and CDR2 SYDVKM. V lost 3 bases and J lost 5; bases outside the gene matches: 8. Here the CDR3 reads CASSFTRTGRYGYTF. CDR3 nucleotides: TGTGCCAGCAGTTTTACCCGGACAGGGCGGTATGGCTACACCTTC.

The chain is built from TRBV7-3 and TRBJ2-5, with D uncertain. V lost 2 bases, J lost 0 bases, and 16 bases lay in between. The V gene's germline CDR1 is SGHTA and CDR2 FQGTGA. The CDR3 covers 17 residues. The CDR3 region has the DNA TGTGCCAGCAGCTTAGGTTTGAGTAGTTTAAACCAAGAGACCCAGTACTTC. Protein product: CASSLGLSSLNQETQYF.

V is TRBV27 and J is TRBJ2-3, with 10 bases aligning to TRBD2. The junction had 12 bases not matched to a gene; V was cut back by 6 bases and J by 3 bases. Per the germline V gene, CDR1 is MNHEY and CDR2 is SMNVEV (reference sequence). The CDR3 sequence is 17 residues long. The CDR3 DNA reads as TGTGCCAGCAGCCTCTATCCACCTAGCGGGAGAACAGATACGCAGTATTTT. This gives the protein CASSLYPPSGRTDTQYF.

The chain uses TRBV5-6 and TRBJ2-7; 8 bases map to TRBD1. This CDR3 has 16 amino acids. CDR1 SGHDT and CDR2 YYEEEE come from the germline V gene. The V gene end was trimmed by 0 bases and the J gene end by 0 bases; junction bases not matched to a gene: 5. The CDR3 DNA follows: TGTGCCAGCAGCTTGGTGGACAGGGAAAGCTCCTACGAGCAGTACTTC. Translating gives CASSLVDRESSYEQYF.

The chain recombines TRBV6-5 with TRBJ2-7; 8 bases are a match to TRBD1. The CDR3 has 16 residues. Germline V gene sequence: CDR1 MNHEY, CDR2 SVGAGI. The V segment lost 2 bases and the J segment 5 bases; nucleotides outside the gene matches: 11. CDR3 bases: TGTGCCAGCAGTTACACAGGACAGGGTGGTGCCCACGAGCAGTACTTC. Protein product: CASSYTGQGGAHEQYF.

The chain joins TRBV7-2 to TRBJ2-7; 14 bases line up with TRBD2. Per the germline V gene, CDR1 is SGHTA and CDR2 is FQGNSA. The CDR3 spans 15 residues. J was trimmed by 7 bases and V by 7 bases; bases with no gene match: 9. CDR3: CASNLGLAGVYEQYF. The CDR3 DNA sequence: TGTGCCAGCAACCTGGGACTAGCGGGAGTTTATGAGCAGTACTTC.

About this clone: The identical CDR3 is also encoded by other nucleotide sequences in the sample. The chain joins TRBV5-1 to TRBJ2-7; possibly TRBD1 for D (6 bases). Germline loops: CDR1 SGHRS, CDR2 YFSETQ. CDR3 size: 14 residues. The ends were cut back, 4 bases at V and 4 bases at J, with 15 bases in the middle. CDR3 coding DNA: TGCGCCAGCAGCCCCGGGACATTGAATTACGAGCAGTACTTC. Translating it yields CASSPGTLNYEQYF.

The CDR3 nucleotides are TGTGCCAGCAGCCTCCGGGACAGGCCTCTAGCGGGAGCGGGGAATGAGCAGTTCTTC. Translation gives CASSLRDRPLAGAGNEQFF. The chain is built from TRBV7-2 and TRBJ2-1, with 10 bases aligning to TRBD2. The germline gives CDR1 SGHTA, CDR2 FQGNSA. The CDR3 contains 19 residues. The V segment lost 5 bases and the J segment 7 bases; nucleotides outside the gene matches: 20.